These 12 T cell receptor beta chains came from one sample sequenced in a study of cytomegalovirus exposure and HLA in healthy donors. The PCR used 60 Vbeta and 13 Jbeta primers. Data came from immunoSEQ multiplex PCR; TCRdb stores just in-frame clones and leaves some out. Among some 78,000 clones, around 70% were seen once, and the ten largest hold over 8.5%. The sequencing input was PBMCs. The receptors were sampled from a woman aged 40 to 49 in good health and CMV-seropositive.

V usage is TRBV15 and J usage is TRBJ2-3; no definite D call. The length of the CDR3 is 16 residues. Per the germline V gene, CDR1 is LNHNV and CDR2 is YYDKDF (reference sequence). Trimming took off 4 bases at V and 0 bases at J, with 14 bases between the two ends. The CDR3 here is CATSIERGPSTDTQYF. The DNA for the CDR3 is TGTGCCACCAGCATAGAACGAGGCCCTAGCACAGATACGCAGTATTTT.

V is TRBV7-2 and J is TRBJ1-6; D not resolved. From germline, CDR1 is SGHTA and CDR2 FQGNSA. The CDR3 covers 13 residues. V lost 5 bases and J 5 bases, leaving 7 bases between the germline ends. DNA of the CDR3: TGTGCCAGCAGCGCACAGAATAATTCACCCCTCCACTTT. Residues: CASSAQNNSPLHF. Variable domain in full (rest from reference TRBV7-2 and TRBJ1-6): GAGVSQSPSNKVTEKGKDVELRCDPISGHTALYWYRQSLGQGLEFLIYFQGNSAPDKSGLPSDRFSAERTGGSVSTLTIQRTQQEDSAVYLCASSAQNNSPLHFGNGTRLTVT.

This clone showed up just once. V usage is TRBV7-3 and J usage is TRBJ2-1, with 10 nucleotides matching TRBD1. Germline V gives CDR1 SGHTA, CDR2 FQGTGA. The CDR3 runs to 14 residues. The junction had 2 bases not matched to a gene; V was cut back by 6 bases and J by 3 bases. CDR3 DNA: TGTGCCAGCAGTCGGGACAGGGGCTACAATGAGCAGTTCTTC. The encoded protein is CASSRDRGYNEQFF.

This chain connects TRBV5-6 to TRBJ1-4, with 8 bases that match TRBD1. In germline, CDR1 is SGHDT, CDR2 YYEEEE. CDR3 length: 14 amino acids. The J segment lost 5 bases and the V segment lost 4 bases, leaving 4 bases of the junction unmatched. This CDR3 is CASSMGQANEKLFF. As DNA, the CDR3 is TGTGCCAGCAGCATGGGACAGGCGAATGAAAAACTGTTTTTT.

This clone was observed once. The chain links TRBV7-9 to TRBJ1-5, with 10 positions matching TRBD1. V trimming: 4 bases; J trimming: 5 bases; junction bases outside the gene matches: 11. The CDR3 is 17 amino acids. CDR1 and CDR2 from the germline V gene are SEHNR and FQNEAQ (reference sequence). The CDR3 loop reads CASSSEGTGVPYQPQHF. The CDR3 coding sequence is TGTGCCAGCAGCTCAGAGGGGACAGGGGTCCCCTATCAGCCCCAGCATTTT.

This chain links TRBV7-9 with TRBJ1-6; D ambiguous. The germline gives CDR1 SEHNR, CDR2 FQNEAQ (reference sequence). The V gene lost 2 bases and the J gene lost 7 bases, with 6 bases spanning the gap. The CDR3 is 13 residues long. The DNA for the CDR3 is TGTGCCAGCAGCTTACCACTGAATTCACCCCTCCACTTT. Translation: CASSLPLNSPLHF.

The chain links TRBV2 to TRBJ2-5, with 8 bases lining up with TRBD2. Germline trimming cut 2 bases from V and 0 bases from J; bases unmatched to any gene: 2. The CDR3 length is 15 residues. Germline V gene sequence: CDR1 SNHLY, CDR2 FYNNEI. The CDR3, as DNA: TGTGCCAGCAGTGAACGGGGGGGATACCAAGAGACCCAGTACTTC. Its protein is CASSERGGYQETQYF.

The chain carries TRBV7-9 and TRBJ2-2; unclear D gene. The germline V and J ends were trimmed by 4 bases and 3 bases, with 9 bases remaining between them. The CDR3 spans 14 residues. Per germline, CDR1 SEHNR and CDR2 FQNEAQ (reference sequence). In nucleotides, the CDR3 is TGTGCCAGCAGCTACAGCTGGGACACCGGGGAGCTGTTTTTT. Amino acids: CASSYSWDTGELFF. Together with reference TRBV7-9 and TRBJ2-2, the CDR3 gives the full variable domain: DTGVSQNPRHKITKRGQNVTFRCDPISEHNRLYWYRQTLGQGPEFLTYFQNEAQLEKSRLLSDRFSAERPKGSFSTLEIQRTEQGDSAMYLCASSYSWDTGELFFGEGSRLTVL.

This chain uses TRBV4-2 with TRBJ1-6; 7 bases agree with TRBD1. Germline CDR1 LGHNA, CDR2 YNFKEQ. Trimming took 1 base from V and 8 from J; bases not matched to a gene: 2. This CDR3 region has 14 residues. This CDR3 is CASSQGGTDSPLHF. CDR3 DNA sequence: TGTGCCAGCAGCCAAGGTGGGACAGATTCACCCCTCCACTTT.

In its sample, this clone was seen a few times. The rearrangement joins TRBV5-6 to TRBJ2-7; the D is unclear. The CDR3 extends over 11 amino acids. V shed 0 bases and J shed 6 bases, with 4 bases lying between them. Germline assignment: CDR1 SGHDT and CDR2 YYEEEE. DNA for the CDR3: TGTGCCAGCAGCTTGGGCGGCGAGCAGTACTTC. It yields the protein CASSLGGEQYF.

The chain carries TRBV11-2 and TRBJ2-2, with no clear D. This CDR3 has 12 amino acids. Per the germline V gene, CDR1 is SGHAT and CDR2 is FQNNGV. V lost 0 bases to trimming and J lost 6 bases, with 2 bases between them. Written as DNA, the CDR3 is TGTGCCAGCAGCTTAGACGCCGGGGAGCTGTTTTTT. Its translation: CASSLDAGELFF.

This clone showed up just a few times. The chain couples TRBV6-4 to TRBJ1-1, with D perhaps matching TRBD1 (6 bases). This CDR3 is 15 amino acids long. Germline CDR1 reads MRHNA; CDR2 reads SNTAGT. The V end was cut by 6 bases, the J end by 6 bases, with 20 bases between. The CDR3 nucleotides read TGTGCCAGCAGAGCGACACAGGGCCCGGAGGCTGAAGCTTTCTTT. Translated, it gives CASRATQGPEAEAFF.